These 18 T cell receptor beta chains were all obtained from the same sample, sequenced in a study of blood T cell repertoires in COVID-19. Sequencing used immunoSEQ multiplex PCR; TCRdb keeps in-frame clones, though not all of them. The table has a few hundred thousand clones, around 81% seen once; the top ten hold 2% to 2.5%. Sample: peripheral blood. These receptors all come from a woman aged 60 to 75 with acute or convalescent COVID-19.

The V gene is TRBV3-1 (or the pseudogene TRBV3-2), the J gene TRBJ1-6; weak D call: TRBD1 (6 bases). The CDR3 consists of 14 residues. Germline CDR1 and CDR2: LGHDT and YNNKEL (reference sequence). V dropped 4 bases and J dropped 5 bases, with 9 bases sitting between them. The CDR3 is CASSPAGDNSPLHF. DNA for the CDR3: TGTGCCAGCAGCCCCGCAGGGGATAATTCACCCCTCCACTTT.

The V call is TRBV19, the J call TRBJ1-4, with D possibly matching TRBD1 (6 bases). There are 12 residues in the CDR3. Germline-derived CDR1 and CDR2 are LNHDA and SQIVND (reference sequence). V lost 8 bases and J lost 10, with 14 bases in between. CDR3 in DNA: TGTGCCAGTTCCGGGGGGCCAGGAAAACTGTTTTTT. Its protein is CASSGGPGKLFF.

The chain has TRBV19 and TRBJ1-1; no firm D call. CDR3 size: 15 residues. V dropped 11 bases and J dropped 5 bases, with 24 bases sitting between them. Germline CDR1 and CDR2: LNHDA and SQIVND (reference sequence). Here the CDR3 reads CASHLRGQVSTEAFF. In nucleotides, the CDR3 is TGTGCCTCACACTTGCGGGGTCAGGTTAGTACTGAAGCTTTCTTT.

J is TRBJ2-7 and V is TRBV6-2 or TRBV6-3; 7 bases line up with TRBD2. This CDR3 region has 15 residues. The ends lost 0 bases at V and 2 bases at J; junction bases unmatched: 4. Per the germline V gene, CDR1 is MNHEY and CDR2 is SVGEGT. CDR3 loop: CASSYSTAGPYEQYF. CDR3 sequence (DNA): TGTGCCAGCAGTTACTCGACAGCGGGACCCTACGAGCAGTACTTC.

This clone was seen a single time. The rearrangement joins TRBV3-1 (or the pseudogene TRBV3-2) to TRBJ2-1, with 12 bases identical to TRBD2. The CDR3 runs 15 residues. From germline, CDR1 is LGHDT and CDR2 YNNKEL (reference sequence). V trimming: 3 bases; J trimming: 6 bases; junction bases outside the gene matches: 3. Written as DNA, the CDR3 is TGTGCCAGCAGCCAGACTAGCGGGGGTTCCAATGAGCAGTTCTTC. Translating it yields CASSQTSGGSNEQFF.

The chain links TRBV7-9 to TRBJ1-1; 8 positions agree with TRBD1. The CDR3 runs to 15 residues. J gave up 3 bases and V 5 bases, and 8 bases lay outside the gene matches. Germline CDR1 and CDR2: SEHNR and FQNEAQ (reference sequence). The CDR3, as DNA: TGTGCCAGCAGCGCACGGCAGGGGGCGCACACTGAAGCTTTCTTT. Translation gives CASSARQGAHTEAFF.

The genes are TRBV19 and TRBJ1-2; D unresolved. Germline V CDR1 and CDR2: LNHDA, SQIVND (reference sequence). The ends were cut back, 4 bases at V and 2 bases at J, with 8 bases in the middle. The CDR3 has 13 residues. Here the CDR3 reads CASSTTLNYGYTF. The CDR3 DNA follows: TGTGCCAGTAGTACGACACTCAACTATGGCTACACCTTC.

The rearrangement uses TRBV13 and TRBJ2-7; 9 bases align to TRBD1. V gave up 3 bases and J gave up 1 base; unmatched junction bases: 4. Germline CDR1 reads PRHDT; CDR2 reads FYEKMQ (reference sequence). The CDR3 extends over 15 amino acids. CDR3 protein: CASSLAGTGSYEQYF. The CDR3, as DNA: TGTGCCAGCAGCTTGGCGGGGACAGGGTCCTACGAGCAGTACTTC.

The chain carries TRBV18 and TRBJ1-6; possibly TRBD1 for D (5 bases). V lost 6 bases and J 6 bases, leaving 12 bases between the germline ends. This CDR3 has 14 amino acids. The germline V gene has CDR1 KGHSH and CDR2 LQKENI. The CDR3 sequence: CASSRDIGNSPLHF. The CDR3 nucleotides read TGTGCCAGCTCCAGGGATATCGGTAATTCACCCCTCCACTTT.

The chain carries TRBV5-4 and TRBJ1-1, with D maybe TRBD1 (6 bases). V was shortened by 4 bases and J by 1 base, with 14 bases between the two germline ends. The CDR3 loop spans 15 amino acids. Germline CDR1 and CDR2: SGHNT and YYREEE (reference sequence). In DNA, the CDR3 is TGTGCCAGCAGCCAAAAAAACAGGGAGAACACTGAAGCTTTCTTT. This gives the protein CASSQKNRENTEAFF.

The chain employs TRBV27 and TRBJ1-3, with no clear D. This CDR3 region has 14 residues. The V end was cut by 2 bases, the J end by 4 bases, with 9 bases between. Germline V CDR1 and CDR2: MNHEY, SMNVEV (reference sequence). DNA of the CDR3: TGTGCCAGCAGTTTAACCGGGATCGGAAACACCATATATTTT. The encoded protein is CASSLTGIGNTIYF.

This chain joins TRBV6-1 and TRBJ2-5; perhaps TRBD1 as D (5 bases). The CDR3 runs 14 residues. Germline assignment: CDR1 MNHNS and CDR2 SASEGT. Trimming shortened V by 3 bases and J by 5 bases, and 13 bases separated the two germline ends. For the CDR3, the DNA is TGTGCCAGCAGTGAGGGCAGGGTGGGGGAGACCCAGTACTTC. Translation gives CASSEGRVGETQYF.

This chain links TRBV9 with TRBJ2-2, with 9 bases aligning to TRBD2. CDR3 length: 16 amino acids. The trim removed 0 bases at V and 7 bases at J, leaving 7 bases unmatched. Germline-derived CDR1 and CDR2 are SGDLS and YYNGEE. DNA of the CDR3: TGTGCCAGCAGCGTAGAGAGCGGGGGGCCGGTCGGGGAGCTGTTTTTT. Translation: CASSVESGGPVGELFF.

The rearrangement joins TRBV2 to TRBJ1-2; D may be TRBD1 (5 bases). The length of the CDR3 is 12 residues. V was clipped by 6 bases and J by 4 bases, with 9 bases between them. From germline, CDR1 is SNHLY and CDR2 FYNNEI. The CDR3 region is CASRWTTYGYTF. CDR3 nucleotide sequence: TGTGCCAGCAGGTGGACAACCTATGGCTACACCTTC.

The chain recombines TRBV5-8 with TRBJ1-3, with D unclear. Germline V gene lookup returns CDR1 SGHTS and CDR2 YDEGEE. Trimming removed 4 bases from V and 0 bases from J, with 11 bases in between. The CDR3 is made up of 15 amino acids. DNA of the CDR3: TGTGCCAGCAGCACCGGACTAAACTCTGGAAACACCATATATTTT. Amino acids: CASSTGLNSGNTIYF.

The V gene is TRBV19, the J gene TRBJ2-1; 12 bases are shared with TRBD2. CDR3 length: 18 residues. Germline CDR1 is LNHDA and CDR2 is SQIVND (reference sequence). Losses at the gene ends were 1 base for V and 10 bases for J; bases not matched to a gene: 14. The CDR3 loop reads CASSIVASGGAALIEQFF. The CDR3 nucleotides are TGTGCCAGTAGTATAGTGGCTAGCGGGGGGGCCGCGCTAATCGAGCAGTTCTTC.

The chain carries TRBV2 and TRBJ2-3, with D maybe TRBD1 (6 bases). In germline, CDR1 is SNHLY, CDR2 FYNNEI. The CDR3 runs to 13 residues. The germline V and J ends were trimmed by 8 bases and 1 base, with 10 bases remaining between them. CDR3 coding DNA: TGTGCCAGCGTTGAGGGGGGCACAGATACGCAGTATTTT. Translation gives CASVEGGTDTQYF.

This chain uses TRBV5-6 with TRBJ1-3, with D unresolved. The CDR3 extends over 13 amino acids. The germline V gene has CDR1 SGHDT and CDR2 YYEEEE. Deletions cut 6 bases from V and 0 bases from J, with 7 bases between. CDR3 sequence: CASNRLSGNTIYF. In DNA form, the CDR3 reads TGTGCCAGCAATCGACTCTCTGGAAACACCATATATTTT.